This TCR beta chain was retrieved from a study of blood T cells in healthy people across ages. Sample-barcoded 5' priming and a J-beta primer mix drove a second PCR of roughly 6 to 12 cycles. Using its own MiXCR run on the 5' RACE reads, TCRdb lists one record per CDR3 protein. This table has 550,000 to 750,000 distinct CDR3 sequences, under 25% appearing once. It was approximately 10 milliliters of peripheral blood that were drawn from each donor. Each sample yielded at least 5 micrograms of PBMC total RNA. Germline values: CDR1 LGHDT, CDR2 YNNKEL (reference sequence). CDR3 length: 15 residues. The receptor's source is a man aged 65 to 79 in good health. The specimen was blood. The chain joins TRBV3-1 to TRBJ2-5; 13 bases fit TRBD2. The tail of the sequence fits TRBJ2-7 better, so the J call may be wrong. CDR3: CASSRLLAGGYEQYF. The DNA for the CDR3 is TGTGCCAGCAGCCGGCTACTAGCGGGAGGGTACGAGCAGTACTTC.